One and the same sample provided the 8 T cell receptor beta chains below, sequenced in a study of CD8 T cells in ankylosing spondylitis. TCRdb redid the calling of the 5' RACE reads with MiXCR, one entry per CDR3 protein. This sample has under 300,000 distinct CDR3 sequences, with 7.5% to 9% found just once. Sequencing was performed on blood, either unsorted or a sorted T cell fraction (not recorded which). The receptor set was obtained from a male donor with ankylosing spondylitis or in good health (not recorded which).

This clonotype was found many times. V and J are TRBV20-1 and TRBJ1-5; D ambiguous. Trimming pared 0 bases from V and 5 bases from J, leaving 5 bases between. The CDR3 spans 12 residues. CDR1 and CDR2 (germline): DFQATT, SNEGSKA (reference sequence). As DNA, the CDR3 is TGCAGTGCTAGAGAATCCCATCAGCCCCAGCATTTT. It specifies CSARESHQPQHF.

This chain joins TRBV12-3 or TRBV12-4 and TRBJ1-5; a possible D gene is TRBD1 (6 bases). The CDR3 sequence is 14 residues long. Trimming removed 8 bases from V and 0 bases from J, with 11 bases in between. The CDR3 nucleotides read TGTGCCAGCCGTCTGGGGGCTAGCAATCAGCCCCAGCATTTT. This sequence encodes CASRLGASNQPQHF.

This clonotype appeared a few times. The rearrangement uses TRBV7-9 and TRBJ2-1; 13 positions agree with TRBD2. Trimming cost V 5 bases and J 3 bases; bases outside gene matches: 7. Germline V lookup: CDR1 SEHNR, CDR2 FQNEAQ (reference sequence). The CDR3 is made up of 17 amino acids. The DNA for the CDR3 is TGTGCCAGCAGCCCAATGGGACTAGCGGGGTTCTACAATGAGCAGTTCTTC. Translating it yields CASSPMGLAGFYNEQFF.

This clonotype was seen repeatedly, ten times or more. V and J are TRBV12-3 or TRBV12-4 and TRBJ1-3; D might be TRBD1 (6 bases). Trimming took off 1 base at V and 15 bases at J, with 19 bases between the two ends. This CDR3 spans 14 amino acids. The CDR3 DNA follows: TGTGCCAGCAGTTTAGGGGGGCGGAGGGGTACAGGATATTTT. It codes for CASSLGGRRGTGYF.

This clonotype was seen more than once but under ten times. The chain is built from TRBV18 and TRBJ2-7; 8 nucleotides match TRBD1. V lost 3 bases to trimming and J lost 3 bases; unmatched junction nucleotides: 7. In germline, CDR1 is KGHSH, CDR2 LQKENI. The length of the CDR3 is 15 residues. The CDR3 here is CASSPLDRDIYEQYF. CDR3 in DNA: TGTGCCAGCTCACCTTTGGACAGGGATATCTACGAGCAGTACTTC.

The chain carries TRBV12-3 or TRBV12-4 and TRBJ1-6, with D maybe TRBD1 (5 bases). V lost 7 bases and J 10 bases, leaving 8 bases between the germline ends. The CDR3 contains 11 residues. For the CDR3, the DNA is TGTGCCAGCAAGGGGAGGTCACCCCTCCACTTT. It translates to CASKGRSPLHF.

Many counts were recorded for this clonotype. The rearrangement links TRBV5-1 to TRBJ2-1, with 7 bases fitting TRBD1. CDR1 and CDR2 from the germline V gene are SGHRS and YFSETQ. Trimming took 0 bases from V and 2 from J; bases not matched to a gene: 2. The CDR3 consists of 15 residues. CDR3 bases: TGCGCCAGCAGCTTGGACAGGGGTCCCTACAATGAGCAGTTCTTC. This codes for CASSLDRGPYNEQFF.

This clonotype has a handful of counts. The J gene is TRBJ1-2, the V gene TRBV7-2; 8 nucleotides align to TRBD1. This CDR3 is built from 15 residues. The V segment lost 4 bases and the J segment 6 bases; nucleotides outside the gene matches: 10. Germline CDR1 is SGHTA and CDR2 is FQGNSA. The CDR3 reads CASSSSTGELDGYTF. The CDR3 coding sequence is TGTGCCAGCAGCTCCTCGACAGGGGAATTAGATGGCTACACCTTC. Filled out from reference TRBV7-2 and TRBJ1-2, the complete variable domain reads GAGVSQSPSNKVTEKGKDVELRCDPISGHTALYWYRQSLGQGLEFLIYFQGNSAPDKSGLPSDRFSAERTGGSVSTLTIQRTQQEDSAVYLCASSSSTGELDGYTFGSGTRLTVV.